What follows describes a single T cell receptor beta chain. The authors prepared the TCRbeta library with unique molecular identifiers. TCRdb ran MiXCR on the PCR reads and lists one entry per CDR3 protein. The repertoire has almost 500,000 distinct CDR3 sequences, around an eighth of them found once; the top ten carry around 5.6%. The record originates from a study of T-cell reconstitution after alpha-beta-depleted transplantation in children. CDR1 and CDR2 (germline): SEHNR, FQNEAQ (reference sequence). CDR3 length: 14 amino acids. V lost 4 bases to trimming and J lost 3 bases; unmatched junction nucleotides: 4.

The sequence was obtained from a human donor who donated a stem cell graft to a child with combined immunodeficiency. Sequenced here: PBMCs from the stem cell graft donor, sampled from the stem cell graft. The genes are TRBV7-9 and TRBJ2-5; 8 bases map to TRBD1. The CDR3 spells CASSSDRAKETQYF. In DNA form, the CDR3 reads TGTGCCAGCAGCTCGGACAGGGCGAAAGAGACCCAGTACTTC. The full variable domain, in which reference TRBV7-9 and TRBJ2-5 provide the parts outside the CDR3, is DTGVSQNPRHKITKRGQNVTFRCDPISEHNRLYWYRQTLGQGPEFLTYFQNEAQLEKSRLLSDRFSAERPKGSFSTLEIQRTEQGDSAMYLCASSSDRAKETQYFGPGTRLLVL.